This entry describes one TCR beta chain. Per the germline V gene, CDR1 is LNHDA and CDR2 is SQIVND (reference sequence). CDR3 length: 14 amino acids. V shed 7 bases and J 7 bases; nucleotides not matched to a gene: 8. The data are from a study of blood T cell repertoires in COVID-19. Sequencing used immunoSEQ multiplex PCR; TCRdb keeps in-frame clones, though not all of them. The sample lists 140,000 to 150,000 clones, over 85% occurring once. V gene TRBV19 combines with J gene TRBJ1-2, with 11 bases fitting TRBD1. Sequenced material: peripheral blood. This sequence originates from a human donor in a cohort sampled during active COVID-19. CDR3 loop: CASNRRDRGIGYTF. Written as DNA, the CDR3 is TGTGCCAGTAATCGTAGGGACAGGGGGATTGGCTACACCTTC.